Listed below are T cell receptor beta chains from one sample, sequenced in a study of T cell therapy after organ transplantation. Measured with immunoSEQ multiplex PCR; TCRdb has only the in-frame clones, and not every one. The data show around 2,000 clones, roughly three quarters seen once. These receptors have no identified antigens. The source material was CD8+ T cells from blood, sampled before autologous CMV-specific T cell therapy. The source of these receptors is a human patient who had received a solid organ transplant and had CMV disease. CDR3s include the opening cysteine and the closing phenylalanine or tryptophan. D genes are given only for firm matches. Some rows have no size entry. The others give once, few or many, or a class for an expanded clone.

D	J	size	V	length	DNA	CDR3
.	TRBJ2-7	.	TRBV28	15	TGTGCCAGCAGTTTTTCCCGGGACTCCTCCTTCGAGCAGTACTTC	CASSFSRDSSFEQYF
.	TRBJ2-3	.	TRBV7-9	14	TGTGCCAGCAGCTTTCTAGCTAGCACAGATACGCAGTATTTT	CASSFLASTDTQYF
.	TRBJ2-1	.	TRBV27	16	TGTGCCAGCAGTTCCCCGGTTGGAGTAGCCTACAATGAGCAGTTCTTC	CASSSPVGVAYNEQFF
TRBD2	TRBJ2-7	.	TRBV5-1	15	TGTGCCAGCAGCTTTGGTACTAGCGGTGGAAATGAGCAGTACTTC	CASSFGTSGGNEQYF
.	TRBJ1-2	.	TRBV7-3	12	TGTGCCAGCAGCGAGGTGGGCTATGGCTACACCTTC	CASSEVGYGYTF
.	TRBJ1-6	.	TRBV9	15	TGTGCCAGCAGCGTAGTAGCGGGGAGTGGTTCACCCCTCCACTTT	CASSVVAGSGSPLHF
TRBD1	TRBJ1-2	.	TRBV6-5	14	TGTGCCAGCAGTTCCCCGGACAGGGGGCCTGGCTACACCTTC	CASSSPDRGPGYTF
TRBD2	TRBJ2-7	.	TRBV28	15	TGTGCCAGCAGGCCCGTGGCGGGAGTACCCTACGAGCAGTACTTC	CASRPVAGVPYEQYF
.	TRBJ1-5	.	TRBV28	15	TGTGCCAGCAGCCTAGTGGTGGGGCTTAGTCAGCCCCAGCATTTT	CASSLVVGLSQPQHF
.	TRBJ1-5	few	TRBV5-8	15	TGTGCCAGCAGCTTTCAGGGCTATAGCAATCAGCCCCAGCATTTT	CASSFQGYSNQPQHF
.	TRBJ2-7	.	TRBV19	14	TGTGCCAGTAGTATAGCCGGGGGCTCCTACGAGCAGTACTTC	CASSIAGGSYEQYF
TRBD1	TRBJ2-2	.	TRBV27	17	TGTGCCAGCAGTTTATCCGCCGGGACAGCAAACACCGGGGAGCTGTTTTTT	CASSLSAGTANTGELFF
.	TRBJ2-3	.	TRBV4-3	14	TGCGCCAGCAGCCAAGCTCTGCGGCCGGATACGCAGTATTTT	CASSQALRPDTQYF
TRBD1	TRBJ2-5	.	TRBV7-1	15	TGTGCCAGCAGCGGAACCCTGACAGGGATGAAGACCCAGTACTTC	CASSGTLTGMKTQYF
TRBD2	TRBJ2-3	few	TRBV7-3	15	TGTGCCAGCAGCTTAACTAGCGGGAGCGCAGATACGCAGTATTTT	CASSLTSGSADTQYF
TRBD2	TRBJ2-5	once	TRBV7-9	17	TGTGCCAGCAGCTTTCGACTAGCGGGAGACAACCAAGAGACCCAGTACTTC	CASSFRLAGDNQETQYF